A single sample is the source of the 15 T cell receptor beta chains below, sequenced in a study of blood T cell repertoires in COVID-19 (dated by TCRdb to about 2020). The method was the immunoSEQ multiplex PCR assay. TCRdb carries this immuneACCESS record with in-frame sequences only. Its versions omit some clonotypes, under half of them owing to an unresolved V gene in the studies checked, with the rest unexplained. The table for this sample lists around 200,000 clones; 70% to 90% of them were counted only once. Jointly, the top ten make up about 5% of the sample. Sequenced material: peripheral blood. These TCRs come from a woman aged 80 or over with acute or convalescent COVID-19.

The CDR3 region has the DNA TGTGCCAGCAGCGTAGGTGGGACAAGATCCTACGAGCAGTACTTC. Amino acid sequence: CASSVGGTRSYEQYF. The gene calls are TRBV9 and TRBJ2-7, with D tentatively TRBD1 (6 bases). Germline CDR1 SGDLS, CDR2 YYNGEE. The length of the CDR3 is 15 residues. Trimming took 0 bases from V and 1 from J, leaving 11 bases between them. Full variable domain (outside the CDR3, taken from reference TRBV9 and TRBJ2-7): DSGVTQTPKHLITATGQRVTLRCSPRSGDLSVYWYQQSLDQGLQFLIQYYNGEERAKGNILERFSAQQFPDLHSELNLSSLELGDSALYFCASSVGGTRSYEQYFGPGTRLTVT.

The J gene is TRBJ2-1, the V gene TRBV2; 7 nucleotides line up with TRBD2. The junction had 5 bases not matched to a gene; V was cut back by 6 bases and J by 6 bases. The CDR3 has 13 amino acids. Germline values: CDR1 SNHLY, CDR2 FYNNEI. Here the CDR3 DNA reads TGTGCCAGCAGCAGGCGGGGGAGCAATGAGCAGTTCTTC. It specifies CASSRRGSNEQFF.

V gene TRBV10-3 combines with J gene TRBJ1-3; D gene unclear. This CDR3 has 11 residues. Germline CDR1 is ENHRY and CDR2 is SYGVKD. V was shortened by 4 bases and J by 8 bases, with 6 bases between the two germline ends. The CDR3 is CAISGGDTIYF. The DNA of the CDR3 is TGTGCCATCAGTGGCGGGGACACCATATATTTT.

CDR3 nucleotide sequence: TGCGCCAGCAGCGTAGGACAGGGGGACGAGCAGTACTTC. Residues: CASSVGQGDEQYF. V is TRBV5-1 and J is TRBJ2-7; 10 bases are a match to TRBD1. The CDR3 has 13 amino acids. J gave up 5 bases and V 4 bases, and 3 bases lay outside the gene matches. The germline gives CDR1 SGHRS, CDR2 YFSETQ.

The gene calls are TRBV7-3 and TRBJ2-2; the D gene is possibly TRBD2 (6 bases). The V end was cut by 1 base, the J end by 4 bases, with 10 bases between. This CDR3 comprises 15 residues. The germline V gene has CDR1 SGHTA and CDR2 FQGTGA. CDR3 amino acids: CASSLMGTATGELFF. CDR3 nucleotides: TGTGCCAGCAGCTTAATGGGGACTGCCACCGGGGAGCTGTTTTTT.

This CDR3 reads CASSPSGIYGYTF. In nucleotides, the CDR3 is TGTGCCAGCAGTCCCAGCGGCATCTATGGCTACACCTTC. This chain uses TRBV6-5 with TRBJ1-2, with D hard to call. The CDR3 is 13 amino acids. CDR1 MNHEY and CDR2 SVGAGI come from the germline V gene. The V end was cut by 5 bases, the J end by 4 bases, with 11 bases between.

V is TRBV5-1 and J is TRBJ1-3; D unresolved. Germline CDR1 and CDR2: SGHRS and YFSETQ. Trimming took off 0 bases at V and 8 bases at J, with 15 bases between the two ends. CDR3 length: 15 residues. CDR3 amino acids: CASSLEAGSGDTIYF. The CDR3 DNA reads TGCGCCAGCAGCTTGGAGGCGGGATCTGGGGACACCATATATTTT.

The chain uses TRBV10-2 and TRBJ2-5, with D possibly matching TRBD1 (6 bases). V was trimmed by 5 bases and J by 6 bases, leaving 16 bases between them. Germline CDR1 and CDR2: WSHSY and SAAADI. The CDR3 covers 14 residues. The CDR3 is CASSPGQPLKTQYF. CDR3 bases: TGCGCCAGCAGTCCCGGACAGCCCTTGAAGACCCAGTACTTC.

The rearrangement links TRBV10-3 to TRBJ2-7, with TRBD2 identical over 11 bases. Germline trimming cut 0 bases from V and 1 base from J; bases unmatched to any gene: 5. The CDR3 is 17 residues long. Germline V gene lookup returns CDR1 ENHRY and CDR2 SYGVKD. The CDR3 bases are TGTGCCATCAGTGAGTCGCGGCTAGCGGGAGGATCCTACGAGCAGTACTTC. The encoded protein is CAISESRLAGGSYEQYF.

The CDR3 region has the DNA TGCGCCAGCAGCACTAGACAGGGGAATTCACCCCTCCACTTT. Encoded protein: CASSTRQGNSPLHF. The chain is built from TRBV4-3 and TRBJ1-6; the match to TRBD1 covers 8 bases. Germline CDR1 is LGHNA and CDR2 is YSLEER. V trimming: 5 bases; J trimming: 7 bases; junction bases outside the gene matches: 4. CDR3 length: 14 amino acids.

The rearrangement uses TRBV14 and TRBJ2-7; 11 bases align to TRBD1. Germline lookup yields CDR1 SGHDN and CDR2 FVKESK. After removal of 2 bases from V and 3 bases from J, the junction contained 6 bases not matched to a gene. CDR3 length: 16 amino acids. CDR3 protein: CASSQLPGTGGYEQYF. The CDR3, as DNA: TGTGCCAGCAGCCAACTACCCGGGACAGGGGGCTACGAGCAGTACTTC.

The chain joins TRBV2 to TRBJ2-3; 12 nucleotides agree with TRBD2. With V trimmed by 5 bases and J by 5 bases, 5 bases remained unmatched. Per germline, CDR1 SNHLY and CDR2 FYNNEI. The CDR3 is made up of 15 amino acids. The CDR3 nucleotides read TGTGCCAGCAGTAAACTAGCGGGAGGCTTAGATACGCAGTATTTT. As protein: CASSKLAGGLDTQYF.

This clone came up many times. This sequence joins TRBV4-3 and TRBJ2-2; TRBD2 matches 7 bases. Germline values: CDR1 LGHNA, CDR2 YSLEER. With 0 bases clipped from V and 4 bases from J, the junction kept 5 bases outside the gene matches. The CDR3 loop spans 16 amino acids. The CDR3 here is CASSQESAGATGELFF. The CDR3 DNA follows: TGCGCCAGCAGCCAAGAATCGGCGGGAGCCACCGGGGAGCTGTTTTTT.

The chain carries TRBV5-1 and TRBJ2-3; TRBD2 might be the D (5 bases). V lost 4 bases and J 0 bases, leaving 12 bases between the germline ends. This CDR3 spans 15 amino acids. Germline CDR1 and CDR2: SGHRS and YFSETQ. For the CDR3, the DNA is TGCGCCAGCAGCCCGCAGTCGGGGAGCACAGATACGCAGTATTTT. It yields the protein CASSPQSGSTDTQYF.

This clone appeared a single time. The rearrangement uses TRBV5-6 and TRBJ2-7; 7 nucleotides match TRBD2. V shed 5 bases, J shed 5 bases, and the junction held 10 bases outside the gene matches. This CDR3 is built from 14 residues. Germline V lookup: CDR1 SGHDT, CDR2 YYEEEE. CDR3: CASSFGTGGNEQYF. The CDR3 coding sequence is TGTGCCAGCAGTTTCGGGACCGGGGGGAACGAGCAGTACTTC.